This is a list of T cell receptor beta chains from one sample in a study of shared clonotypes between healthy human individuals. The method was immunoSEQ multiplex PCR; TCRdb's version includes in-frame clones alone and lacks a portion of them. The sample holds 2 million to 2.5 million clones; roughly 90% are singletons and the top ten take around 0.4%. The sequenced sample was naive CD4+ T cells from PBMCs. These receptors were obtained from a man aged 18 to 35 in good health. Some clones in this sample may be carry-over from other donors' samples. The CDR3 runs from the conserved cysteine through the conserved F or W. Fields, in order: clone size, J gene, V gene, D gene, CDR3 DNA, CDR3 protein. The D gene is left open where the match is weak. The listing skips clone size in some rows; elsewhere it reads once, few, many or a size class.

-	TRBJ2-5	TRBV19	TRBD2	TGTGCCAGTAGTAAAGGACTAGCGGGGATTCAAGAGACCCAGTACTTC	CASSKGLAGIQETQYF
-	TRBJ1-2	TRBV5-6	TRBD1	TGTGCCAGCAGCTTGGGGCAGGGGGCGTCCGGCTACACCTTC	CASSLGQGASGYTF
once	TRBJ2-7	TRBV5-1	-	TGCGCCAGCAGCCCCTCCGGGGGACCGGCGCTCTACGAGCAGTACTTC	CASSPSGGPALYEQYF
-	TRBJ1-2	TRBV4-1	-	TGCGCCAGCAGCCAAGATGTAGGAGCCAACTATGGCTACACCTTC	CASSQDVGANYGYTF
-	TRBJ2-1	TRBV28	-	TGTGCCAGCAGTACTTACAATGAGCAGTTCTTC	CASSTYNEQFF
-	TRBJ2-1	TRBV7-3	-	TGTGCCAGCAGCTTAAACGGGGGGCGCTACAATGAGCAGTTCTTC	CASSLNGGRYNEQFF
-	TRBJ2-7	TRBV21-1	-	TGTGCCAGCAGCAAAAATCCGGGTCGGCCTAGGGAGGGGCTAAGTAGGGACGAGCAGTACTTC	CASSKNPGRPREGLSRDEQYF
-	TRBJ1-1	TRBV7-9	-	TGTGCCAGCAGCTCGGACTCCCGGAACACTGAAGCTTTCTTT	CASSSDSRNTEAFF
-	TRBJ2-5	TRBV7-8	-	TGTGCCAGCAGCTTAGGGGCAGGACTGGAAGAGACCCAGTACTTC	CASSLGAGLEETQYF
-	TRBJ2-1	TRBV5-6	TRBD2	TGTGCCAGCAGCCCACTCCAGCGGGAGGCCCTCCGGGATGAGCAGTTCTTC	CASSPLQREALRDEQFF
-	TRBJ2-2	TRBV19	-	TGTGCCAGTAAGTTTTGGCTACAGGACCGCACCGGGGAGCTGTTTTTT	CASKFWLQDRTGELFF
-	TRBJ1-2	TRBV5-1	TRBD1	TGCGCCAGCGCCCCTCAGGGACAGAATGGCTACACCTTC	CASAPQGQNGYTF
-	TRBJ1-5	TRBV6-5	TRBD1	TGTGCCAGCAGTAGCAGGGGGCTCGATCAGCCCCAGCATTTT	CASSSRGLDQPQHF
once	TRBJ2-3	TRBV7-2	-	TGTGCCAGCAGCTTAGTTGCAGGGAGAGCAGATACGCAGTATTTT	CASSLVAGRADTQYF
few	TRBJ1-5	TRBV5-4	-	TGTGCCAGCAGCTTGCTGGGGCAGCCCCAGCATTTT	CASSLLGQPQHF
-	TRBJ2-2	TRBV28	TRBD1	TGTGCCAGCAGGACAGGGGGCACGGTGACCGGGGAGCTGTTTTTT	CASRTGGTVTGELFF
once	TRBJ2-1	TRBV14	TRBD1	TGTGCCAGCAGCCTGACGGGACAGGGGACCAATGAGCAGTTCTTC	CASSLTGQGTNEQFF
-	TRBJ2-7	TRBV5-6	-	TGTGCCAGCAGCTTGACCTATGACAGGGAGGATTACGAGCAGTACTTC	CASSLTYDREDYEQYF
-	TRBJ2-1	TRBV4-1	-	TGCGCCAGCAGCCAAGTCCCCGAGGACAGCCAGAGCTCCTACAATGAGCAGTTCTTC	CASSQVPEDSQSSYNEQFF
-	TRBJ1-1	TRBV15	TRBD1	TGTGCCACCCGGGACAGGGGACCGTCAAGAAATGAAGCTTTCTTT	CATRDRGPSRNEAFF
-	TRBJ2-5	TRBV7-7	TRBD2	TGTGCCAGCAGCTTAAGCGGGGGCCGGGAGACCCAGTACTTC	CASSLSGGRETQYF
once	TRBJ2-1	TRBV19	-	TGTGCCAGTAGTCCCTGGACTGGCTACAATGAGCAGTTCTTC	CASSPWTGYNEQFF
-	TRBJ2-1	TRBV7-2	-	TGTGCCAGCAGCTTAGACAAGAGCTCCTACAATGAGCAGTTCTTC	CASSLDKSSYNEQFF
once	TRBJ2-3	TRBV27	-	TGTGCCAGCAGTTTGGTGCGCACAGATACGCAGTATTTT	CASSLVRTDTQYF
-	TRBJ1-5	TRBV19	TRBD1	TGTGCCAGTCAAGACAGGGGAGGTCAGCCCCAGCATTTT	CASQDRGGQPQHF
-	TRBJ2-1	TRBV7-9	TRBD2	TGTGCCAGCAGCTTAGCGTTGGGAGCGACTAGCGGGAGCAATGAGCAGTTCTTC	CASSLALGATSGSNEQFF